This entry features one T cell receptor beta chain sequence. Its antigen is undetermined. A read error is possible here, since a much larger clone lies one base away. The conserved closing phenylalanine or tryptophan is absent in this CDR3, likely reflecting a read error. The data stem from a study of tumor and adjacent non-tumor tissue in lung cancer. Looking at the study overall: Histology: around twelve adenocarcinoma, a couple of squamous cell carcinoma, 1 small cell lung cancer. Findings and caveats of the study: Tumor tissue had significantly higher TCR diversity than normal lung. Tumor repertoires had a smaller top 100 clone share than normal lung.

The template was RNA from unsorted bulk tissue. V lost 3 bases and J 4 bases, leaving 7 bases between the germline ends. Germline V gives CDR1 SQVTM, CDR2 ANQGSEA. This CDR3 contains 11 residues. TCRbeta libraries were built with three rounds of nested PCR, modified from ARM-PCR. TCRdb itself ran the multiplex PCR reads through MiXCR, one entry per CDR3 protein. The sample contains about 90,000 distinct CDR3 sequences, about three fifths of which appear only once. The J gene is TRBJ2-7, the V gene TRBV29-1; D remains ambiguous. Sequenced sample: lung tumor tissue. This sequence originates from a man between 70 and 80 years old with non-small cell lung cancer. Here the CDR3 reads CSVDKGYEQYL. CDR3 in DNA: TGCAGCGTTGATAAGGGTTACGAGCAGTACCTC.